A selection of T cell receptor beta chains follows, all from one sample in a study of cytomegalovirus exposure and HLA in healthy donors. The method was immunoSEQ multiplex PCR; TCRdb's version includes in-frame clones alone and lacks a portion of them. The data hold some 120,000 clones, with about 75% observed a single time. The sample was PBMCs. These receptors all come from a woman aged 40 to 55 in good health and CMV-seropositive. Both conserved end residues are part of each CDR3. D genes are given only for firm matches. Expanded clones are given a class, and other clones once, few, many or no size at all.

>TRBJ1-4|.|once|TRBV29-1
CSVEVQDEKLFF
TGCAGCGTTGAAGTGCAGGATGAAAAACTGTTTTTT
>TRBJ1-2|.|.|TRBV7-2
CASSPEGGAYGYTF
TGTGCCAGCAGCCCTGAAGGTGGGGCCTATGGCTACACCTTC
>TRBJ1-2|.|.|TRBV30
CAWSTTGSPNYGYTF
TGTGCCTGGAGTACAACAGGGTCCCCTAACTATGGCTACACCTTC
>TRBJ2-1|TRBD2|.|TRBV7-2
CASSSSARTSSYEQFF
TGTGCCAGCAGCTCATCCGCCCGGACTAGTTCGTATGAGCAGTTCTTC
>TRBJ1-5|TRBD1|.|TRBV18
CASSPPGAGGFQPQHF
TGTGCCAGCTCACCACCAGGAGCAGGGGGTTTTCAGCCCCAGCATTTT
>TRBJ2-7|TRBD1|.|TRBV4-1
CASSQKGQGNYEQYF
TGCGCCAGCAGCCAAAAAGGACAGGGCAACTACGAGCAGTACTTC
>TRBJ2-3|TRBD2|few|TRBV7-2
CASSGLGGTDTQYF
TGTGCCAGCAGCGGACTAGGAGGAACAGATACGCAGTATTTT
>TRBJ2-2|TRBD2|few|TRBV14
CASSLGLAGAIYTGELFF
TGTGCCAGCAGCCTGGGACTAGCGGGGGCAATCTACACCGGGGAGCTGTTTTTT
>TRBJ1-1|TRBD1|.|TRBV5-6
CASSSVAGGGEAFF
TGTGCCAGCAGCTCGGTAGCAGGGGGAGGTGAAGCTTTCTTT
>TRBJ2-6|.|once|TRBV2
CASYRERPSGANVLTF
TGTGCCAGCTACAGGGAACGGCCCTCTGGGGCCAACGTCCTGACTTTC
>TRBJ2-1|.|.|TRBV7-2
CASSLTRTSYNEQFF
TGTGCCAGCAGCTTAACTCGGACTTCCTACAATGAGCAGTTCTTC
>TRBJ2-2|TRBD1|.|TRBV4-1
CASSYGTGTNTGELFF
TGCGCCAGCAGCTACGGGACAGGAACAAACACCGGGGAGCTGTTTTTT
>TRBJ1-2|TRBD1|once|TRBV10-3
CAISDGDRGGYTF
TGTGCCATCAGTGACGGGGACAGGGGAGGCTACACCTTC
>TRBJ1-1|.|.|TRBV7-8
CASSPRSRGMNTEAFF
TGTGCCAGCAGCCCCCGCAGTCGAGGGATGAACACTGAAGCTTTCTTT
>TRBJ2-6|TRBD2|.|TRBV2
CASSDGLTRGVSGANVLTF
TGTGCCAGCAGTGACGGGCTGACGCGGGGGGTCTCTGGGGCCAACGTCCTGACTTTC
>TRBJ2-7|TRBD1|.|TRBV2
CASGLDRRLYEQYF
TGTGCCAGTGGACTGGACAGGAGATTATACGAGCAGTACTTC
>TRBJ1-3|TRBD1|.|TRBV6-5
CASSSRGRGNTIYF
TGTGCCAGCAGTTCCAGGGGGCGCGGAAACACCATATATTTT